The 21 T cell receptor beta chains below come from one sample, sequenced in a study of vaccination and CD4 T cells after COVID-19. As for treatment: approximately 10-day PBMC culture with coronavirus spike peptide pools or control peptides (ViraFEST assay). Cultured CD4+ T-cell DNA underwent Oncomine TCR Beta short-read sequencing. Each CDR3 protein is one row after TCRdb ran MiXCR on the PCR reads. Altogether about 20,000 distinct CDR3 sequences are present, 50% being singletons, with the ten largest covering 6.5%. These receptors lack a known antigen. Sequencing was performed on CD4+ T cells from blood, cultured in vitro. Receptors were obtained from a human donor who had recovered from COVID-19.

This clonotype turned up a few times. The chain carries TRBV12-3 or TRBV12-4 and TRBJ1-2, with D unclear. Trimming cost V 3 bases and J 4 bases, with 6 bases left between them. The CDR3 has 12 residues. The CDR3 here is CASSLGSYGYTF. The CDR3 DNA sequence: TGTGCCAGCAGTTTGGGCAGCTATGGCTACACCTTC.

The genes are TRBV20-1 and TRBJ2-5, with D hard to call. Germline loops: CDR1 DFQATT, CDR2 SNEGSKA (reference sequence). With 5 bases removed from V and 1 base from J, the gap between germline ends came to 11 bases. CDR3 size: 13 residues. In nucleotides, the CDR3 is TGCAGTGCTTATGGCCAGTTCCAAGAGACCCAGTACTTC. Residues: CSAYGQFQETQYF.

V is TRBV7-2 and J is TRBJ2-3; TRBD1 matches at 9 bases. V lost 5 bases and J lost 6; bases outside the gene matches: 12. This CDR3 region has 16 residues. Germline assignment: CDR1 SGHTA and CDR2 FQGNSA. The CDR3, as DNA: TGTGCCAGCAGCCTTATTGGACAGGGGTCCAGCGATACGCAGTATTTT. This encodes CASSLIGQGSSDTQYF.

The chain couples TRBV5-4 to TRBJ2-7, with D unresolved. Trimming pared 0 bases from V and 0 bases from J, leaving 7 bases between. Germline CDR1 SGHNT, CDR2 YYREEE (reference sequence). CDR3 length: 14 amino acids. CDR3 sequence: CASSLETTSYEQYF. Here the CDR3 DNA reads TGTGCCAGCAGCTTGGAGACCACCTCCTACGAGCAGTACTTC.

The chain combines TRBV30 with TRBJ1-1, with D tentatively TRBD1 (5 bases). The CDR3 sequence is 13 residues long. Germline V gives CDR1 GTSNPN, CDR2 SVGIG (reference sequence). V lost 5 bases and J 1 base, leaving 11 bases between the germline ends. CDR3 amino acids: CAWDTTANTEAFF. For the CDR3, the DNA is TGTGCCTGGGATACGACAGCGAACACTGAAGCTTTCTTT.

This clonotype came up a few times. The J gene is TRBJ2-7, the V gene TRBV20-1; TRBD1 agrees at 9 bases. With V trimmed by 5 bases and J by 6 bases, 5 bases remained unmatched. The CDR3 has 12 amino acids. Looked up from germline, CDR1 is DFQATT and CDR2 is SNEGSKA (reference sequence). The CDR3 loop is CSAWDRVAEQYF. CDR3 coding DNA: TGCAGTGCTTGGGACAGGGTTGCCGAGCAGTACTTC.

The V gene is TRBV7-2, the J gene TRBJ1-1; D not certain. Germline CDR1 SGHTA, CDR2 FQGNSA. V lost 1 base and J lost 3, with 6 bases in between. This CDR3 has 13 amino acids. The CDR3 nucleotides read TGTGCCAGCAGCTTAGTTGAGGACACTGAAGCTTTCTTT. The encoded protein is CASSLVEDTEAFF.

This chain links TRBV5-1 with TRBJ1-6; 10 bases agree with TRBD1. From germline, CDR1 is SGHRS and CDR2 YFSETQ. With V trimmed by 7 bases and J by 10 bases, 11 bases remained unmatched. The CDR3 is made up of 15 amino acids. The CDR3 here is CASCDRGQPDSPLHF. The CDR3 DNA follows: TGCGCCAGCTGTGACAGGGGGCAACCGGACTCACCCCTCCACTTT.

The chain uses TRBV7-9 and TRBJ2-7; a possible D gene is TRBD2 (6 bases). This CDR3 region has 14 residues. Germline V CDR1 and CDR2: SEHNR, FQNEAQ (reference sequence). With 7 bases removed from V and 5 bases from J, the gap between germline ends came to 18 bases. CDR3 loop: CASTITASANEQYF. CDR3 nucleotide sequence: TGTGCCAGCACAATCACGGCTAGCGCCAACGAGCAGTACTTC.

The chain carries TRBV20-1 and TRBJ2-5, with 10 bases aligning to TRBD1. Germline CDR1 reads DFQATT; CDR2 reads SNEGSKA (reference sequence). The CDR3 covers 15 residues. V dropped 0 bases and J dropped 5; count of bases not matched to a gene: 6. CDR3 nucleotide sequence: TGCAGTGCTAGAGATCTTAGACAGGGGGCTGAGACCCAGTACTTC. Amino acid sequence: CSARDLRQGAETQYF.

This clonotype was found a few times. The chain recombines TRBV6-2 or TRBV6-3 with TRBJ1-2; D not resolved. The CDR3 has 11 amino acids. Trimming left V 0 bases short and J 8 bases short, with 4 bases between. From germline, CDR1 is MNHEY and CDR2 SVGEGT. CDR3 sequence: CASSYSNGYTF. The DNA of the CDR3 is TGTGCCAGCAGTTACTCGAACGGCTACACCTTC.

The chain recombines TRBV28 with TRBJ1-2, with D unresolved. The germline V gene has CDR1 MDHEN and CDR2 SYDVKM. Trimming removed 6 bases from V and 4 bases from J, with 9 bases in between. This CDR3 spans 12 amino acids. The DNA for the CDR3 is TGTGCCAGCAGCCAGGTCGGCTATGGCTACACCTTC. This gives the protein CASSQVGYGYTF.

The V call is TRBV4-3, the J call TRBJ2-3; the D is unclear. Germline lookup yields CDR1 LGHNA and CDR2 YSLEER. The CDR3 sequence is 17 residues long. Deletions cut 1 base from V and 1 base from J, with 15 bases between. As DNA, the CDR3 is TGCGCCAGCAGCCAAGGTCGACTCGCGTATCGCACAGATACGCAGTATTTT. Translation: CASSQGRLAYRTDTQYF.

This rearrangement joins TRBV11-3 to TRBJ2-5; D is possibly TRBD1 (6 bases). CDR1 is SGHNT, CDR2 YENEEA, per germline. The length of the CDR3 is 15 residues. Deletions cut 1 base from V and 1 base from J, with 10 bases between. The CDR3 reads CASSLGQGPQETQYF. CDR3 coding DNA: TGTGCCAGCAGCTTAGGGCAGGGGCCCCAAGAGACCCAGTACTTC.

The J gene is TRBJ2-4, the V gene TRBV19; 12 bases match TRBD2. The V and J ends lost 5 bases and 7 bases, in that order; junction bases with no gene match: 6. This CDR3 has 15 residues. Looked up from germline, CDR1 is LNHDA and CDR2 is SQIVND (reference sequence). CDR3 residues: CASSPRTSGNNIQYF. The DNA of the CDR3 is TGTGCCAGTAGTCCCCGGACTAGCGGGAATAACATTCAGTACTTC.

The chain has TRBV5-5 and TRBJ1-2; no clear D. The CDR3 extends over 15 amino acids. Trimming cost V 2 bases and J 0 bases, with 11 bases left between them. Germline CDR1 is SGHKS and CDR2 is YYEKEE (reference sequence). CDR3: CASSFRLDTNYGYTF. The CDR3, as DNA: TGTGCCAGCAGCTTTCGGTTAGATACTAACTATGGCTACACCTTC.

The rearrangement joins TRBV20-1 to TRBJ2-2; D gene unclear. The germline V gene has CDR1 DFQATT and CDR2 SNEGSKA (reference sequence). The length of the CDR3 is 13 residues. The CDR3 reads CLVPRSNTGELFF. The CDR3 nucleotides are TGCTTGGTCCCCCGCTCGAACACCGGGGAGCTGTTTTTT.

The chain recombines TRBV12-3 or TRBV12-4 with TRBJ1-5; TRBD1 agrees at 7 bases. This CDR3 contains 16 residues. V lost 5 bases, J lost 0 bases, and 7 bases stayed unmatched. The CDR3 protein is CASSPTGQFSNQPQHF. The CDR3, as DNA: TGTGCCAGCAGTCCGACAGGGCAGTTTAGCAATCAGCCCCAGCATTTT.

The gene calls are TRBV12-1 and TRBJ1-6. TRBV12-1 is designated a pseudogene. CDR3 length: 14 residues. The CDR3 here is CASRRGPTGSPLHF. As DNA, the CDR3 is TGTGCCAGCAGGAGGGGCCCCACGGGTTCACCCCTCCACTTT.

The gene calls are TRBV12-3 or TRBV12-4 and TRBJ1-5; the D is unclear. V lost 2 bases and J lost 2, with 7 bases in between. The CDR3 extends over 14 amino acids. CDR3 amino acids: CASSLQEGNQPQHF. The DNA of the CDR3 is TGTGCCAGCAGTTTACAGGAGGGCAATCAGCCCCAGCATTTT.

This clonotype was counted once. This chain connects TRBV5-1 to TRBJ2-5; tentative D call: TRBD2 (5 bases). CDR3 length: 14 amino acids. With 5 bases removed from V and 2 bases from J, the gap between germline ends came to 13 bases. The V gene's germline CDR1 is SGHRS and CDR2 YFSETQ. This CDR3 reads CASRPTGLQETQYF. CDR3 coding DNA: TGCGCCAGCAGGCCGACGGGGTTGCAAGAGACCCAGTACTTC.